The 18 T cell receptor beta chains presented below share a single source sample, sequenced in a study of shared clonotypes between healthy human individuals. Method: immunoSEQ multiplex PCR; TCRdb's copy keeps in-frame clones and lacks some. The data contain 950,000 to 1,200,000 clones, approximately 80% of them seen just once; the ten biggest clones take up approximately 0.9%. The sequencing input was memory CD4+ T cells from PBMCs. Subset defined: CD45RA-negative fraction. Source of these receptors: a man between 18 and 29 years old in good health. Some clones in this sample may be carry-over from other donors' samples.

The V and J genes are TRBV10-1 and TRBJ2-2; perhaps TRBD1 as D (5 bases). Germline-derived CDR1 and CDR2 are WNHNN and SYGVQD (reference sequence). CDR3 length: 15 amino acids. The ends were cut back, 5 bases at V and 0 bases at J, with 10 bases in the middle. In nucleotides, the CDR3 is TGCGCCAGCAGTTTTACAGGAACGAACACCGGGGAGCTGTTTTTT. Its translation is CASSFTGTNTGELFF.

This clone was counted a few times. The chain has TRBV5-4 and TRBJ2-5; 11 nucleotides match TRBD2. This CDR3 has 16 residues. J gave up 4 bases and V 4 bases, and 9 bases lay outside the gene matches. Germline CDR1 is SGHNT and CDR2 is YYREEE (reference sequence). The CDR3 spells CASSPGSGRAVETQYF. DNA for the CDR3: TGTGCCAGCAGCCCTGGTAGCGGGAGGGCCGTAGAGACCCAGTACTTC.

This sequence joins TRBV5-8 and TRBJ2-3; 7 bases fit TRBD2. The V gene end was trimmed by 2 bases and the J gene end by 2 bases; junction bases not matched to a gene: 5. There are 15 residues in the CDR3. From germline, CDR1 is SGHTS and CDR2 YDEGEE. In nucleotides, the CDR3 is TGTGCCAGCAGCTTACGCGGGAGCTACACAGATACGCAGTATTTT. Its protein product is CASSLRGSYTDTQYF.

This sequence joins TRBV2 and TRBJ2-3; D is uncertain. CDR3 length equals 14 residues. V gave up 2 bases and J gave up 7 bases, with 13 bases separating them. Germline V gene data show CDR1 as SNHLY and CDR2 as FYNNEI. The CDR3 nucleotides are TGTGCCAGCAGTGAATCGTCTCGTTCTTATACGCAGTATTTT. Its protein product is CASSESSRSYTQYF. The full variable domain, with the rest looked up from reference TRBV2 and TRBJ2-3, is EPEVTQTPSHQVTQMGQEVILRCVPISNHLYFYWYRQILGQKVEFLVSFYNNEISEKSEIFDDQFSVERPDGSNFTLKIRSTKLEDSAMYFCASSESSRSYTQYFGPGTRLTVL.

The J gene is TRBJ2-5, the V gene TRBV5-8; 10 bases fit TRBD1. V lost 2 bases to trimming and J lost 4 bases; unmatched junction nucleotides: 5. Germline V gives CDR1 SGHTS, CDR2 YDEGEE. CDR3 length: 15 amino acids. CDR3: CASSFRGQGIETQYF. The CDR3 region has the DNA TGTGCCAGCAGCTTTAGGGGACAGGGGATAGAGACCCAGTACTTC.

Regarding this clone: At the DNA level, this CDR3 is encoded by other sequences in the same sample as well. The chain carries TRBV2 and TRBJ2-5, with 7 nucleotides matching TRBD2. The V and J ends lost 6 bases and 3 bases, in that order; junction bases with no gene match: 1. The CDR3 spans 12 residues. Germline V lookup: CDR1 SNHLY, CDR2 FYNNEI. CDR3 protein: CASRGLEETQYF. The CDR3 DNA follows: TGTGCCAGCAGAGGACTAGAAGAGACCCAGTACTTC.

This clone was detected many times. This chain joins TRBV5-6 and TRBJ2-5; 7 nucleotides match TRBD1. Unmatched junction bases numbered 11, after V lost 0 bases and J lost 9 bases. Germline lookup yields CDR1 SGHDT and CDR2 YYEEEE. The CDR3 is 15 amino acids. This chain's CDR3 is CASSLAERGRRSQYF. The DNA for the CDR3 is TGTGCCAGCAGCTTGGCGGAGAGGGGGCGACGTTCCCAGTACTTC.

The chain uses TRBV9 and TRBJ1-5; D ambiguous. This CDR3 contains 13 residues. V was trimmed by 4 bases and J by 2 bases, leaving 7 bases between them. Germline CDR1 SGDLS, CDR2 YYNGEE. The CDR3 region has the DNA TGTGCCAGCAGCCAAACAGGCAATCAGCCCCAGCATTTT. Its protein is CASSQTGNQPQHF.

The chain joins TRBV29-1 to TRBJ2-1; D not resolved. Germline loops: CDR1 SQVTM, CDR2 ANQGSEA. Trimming stripped 5 bases from V and 0 bases from J, with 8 bases between. The CDR3 covers 13 residues. The CDR3 nucleotides read TGCAGCGTTATCGAATACTCCTACAATGAGCAGTTCTTC. The encoded protein is CSVIEYSYNEQFF.

The J gene is TRBJ1-2, the V gene TRBV14; possible D gene TRBD1, 5 bases. Germline V lookup: CDR1 SGHDN, CDR2 FVKESK. This CDR3 spans 18 amino acids. V shed 2 bases and J shed 7 bases, with 26 bases lying between them. In DNA, the CDR3 is TGTGCCAGCAGCCAACGAGTTTCCAGGGACCCCCGGAAGCGTGGCTACACCTTC. It codes for CASSQRVSRDPRKRGYTF. The whole variable domain, filled in from reference TRBV14 and TRBJ1-2, reads EAGVTQFPSHSVIEKGQTVTLRCDPISGHDNLYWYRRVMGKEIKFLLHFVKESKQDESGMPNNRFLAERTGGTYSTLKVQPAELEDSGVYFCASSQRVSRDPRKRGYTFGSGTRLTVV.

This clone was seen a single time. V usage is TRBV5-1 and J usage is TRBJ2-5; no definite D call. The V and J ends lost 2 bases and 2 bases respectively, with 10 bases between them. This CDR3 contains 14 residues. Per the germline V gene, CDR1 is SGHRS and CDR2 is YFSETQ. This chain's CDR3 is CASSLTEVQETQYF. The CDR3 nucleotides read TGCGCCAGCAGCTTAACCGAAGTACAAGAGACCCAGTACTTC.

CDR3 region: CASRKQGVADTQYF. The DNA for the CDR3 is TGTGCCAGCAGGAAACAGGGGGTCGCAGATACGCAGTATTTT. This chain uses TRBV28 with TRBJ2-3; 8 nucleotides match TRBD1. The CDR3 spans 14 residues. Germline trimming cut 6 bases from V and 4 bases from J; bases unmatched to any gene: 6. Looked up from germline, CDR1 is MDHEN and CDR2 is SYDVKM.

The CDR3 DNA sequence: TGTGCCAGCAGCGTAGTCGGAGGGGTGAACACTGAAGCTTTCTTT. This encodes CASSVVGGVNTEAFF. This chain connects TRBV9 to TRBJ1-1; D is possibly TRBD1 (5 bases). The CDR3 loop spans 15 amino acids. V was clipped by 0 bases and J by 0 bases, with 9 bases between them. Per the germline V gene, CDR1 is SGDLS and CDR2 is YYNGEE.

The rearrangement links TRBV6-1 to TRBJ1-1, with 9 bases aligning to TRBD1. This CDR3 spans 13 amino acids. V dropped 1 base and J dropped 7; count of bases not matched to a gene: 1. The germline V gene has CDR1 MNHNS and CDR2 SASEGT. The CDR3 sequence is CASSEVGQGEAFF. CDR3 sequence (DNA): TGTGCCAGCAGTGAAGTGGGACAGGGTGAAGCTTTCTTT.

The genes are TRBV10-3 and TRBJ2-5, with TRBD2 identical over 14 bases. The V and J ends lost 10 bases and 1 base, in that order; junction bases with no gene match: 17. Germline V lookup: CDR1 ENHRY, CDR2 SYGVKD. The CDR3 runs 19 residues. CDR3 residues: CATGIGWGLAGDTQETQYF. CDR3 bases: TGTGCCACCGGGATTGGGTGGGGACTAGCGGGAGACACCCAAGAGACCCAGTACTTC.

V and J are TRBV30 and TRBJ2-7, with 13 bases that match TRBD2. Germline V gene lookup returns CDR1 GTSNPN and CDR2 SVGIG (reference sequence). This CDR3 region has 14 residues. V shed 0 bases and J 9 bases; nucleotides not matched to a gene: 5. Here the CDR3 reads CAWSVGRLAGGQYF. The CDR3 DNA reads TGTGCCTGGAGTGTTGGAAGACTAGCGGGAGGGCAGTACTTC.

The genes are TRBV28 and TRBJ1-5, with D maybe TRBD1 (6 bases). Trimming left V 2 bases short and J 4 bases short, with 21 bases between. The CDR3 totals 18 residues. The germline gives CDR1 MDHEN, CDR2 SYDVKM. As DNA, the CDR3 is TGTGCCAGCAGTTTACCGGGCAGAACAGGGAATGGGAATCAGCCCCAGCATTTT. This encodes CASSLPGRTGNGNQPQHF. The entire variable domain, with the rest obtained from reference TRBV28 and TRBJ1-5, is as follows: DVKVTQSSRYLVKRTGEKVFLECVQDMDHENMFWYRQDPGLGLRLIYFSYDVKMKEKGDIPEGYSVSREKKERFSLILESASTNQTSMYLCASSLPGRTGNGNQPQHFGDGTRLSIL.

The chain combines TRBV28 with TRBJ2-7; TRBD2 agrees at 13 bases. Per germline, CDR1 MDHEN and CDR2 SYDVKM. V was pared by 8 bases and J by 6 bases, with 7 bases of the junction left unmatched. There are 14 residues in the CDR3. Here the CDR3 reads CASRQTSGRTEQYF. CDR3 coding DNA: TGTGCCAGCCGCCAGACTAGCGGGAGGACCGAGCAGTACTTC.